The 17 T cell receptor beta chains below were found in one sample sequenced in a study of cytomegalovirus exposure and HLA in healthy donors. Researchers ran the PCR with 60 Vbeta and 13 Jbeta primers. The table came from immunoSEQ multiplex PCR; TCRdb's copy has only in-frame clones and leaves some out. The data show about 160,000 clones, with roughly four fifths seen just once and 2.5% to 3% held by the top ten. The specimen sequenced was PBMCs. These receptors all come from a woman aged 45-59 years in good health and CMV-seropositive.

V usage is TRBV7-6 and J usage is TRBJ2-1; weak D call: TRBD1 (6 bases). The germline V and J ends were trimmed by 1 base and 0 bases, with 13 bases remaining between them. The CDR3 extends over 17 amino acids. The germline V gene encodes CDR1 SGHVS and CDR2 FNYEAQ. CDR3 amino acids: CASSLGTARSSYNEQFF. Written as DNA, the CDR3 is TGTGCCAGCAGCTTAGGGACAGCCCGGAGCTCCTACAATGAGCAGTTCTTC.

This clone was seen once. The chain uses TRBV27 and TRBJ1-2, with unresolved D. CDR1 is MNHEY, CDR2 SMNVEV, per germline (reference sequence). V was clipped by 3 bases and J by 2 bases, with 7 bases between them. The CDR3 runs 13 residues. The CDR3 spells CASSFSGNYGYTF. Here the CDR3 DNA reads TGTGCCAGCAGTTTCTCGGGGAACTATGGCTACACCTTC.

This chain joins TRBV7-6 and TRBJ2-5; 9 nucleotides line up with TRBD2. There are 17 residues in the CDR3. V gave up 5 bases and J gave up 2 bases; unmatched junction bases: 12. Germline loops: CDR1 SGHVS, CDR2 FNYEAQ. The CDR3 DNA reads as TGTGCCAGCAGCCCGGGACTAGCCCCGGGTAGGCAAGAGACCCAGTACTTC. Residues: CASSPGLAPGRQETQYF.

This clone occurred a few times. The rearrangement links TRBV29-1 to TRBJ2-7; D might be TRBD1 (6 bases). Germline CDR1 is SQVTM and CDR2 is ANQGSEA. The CDR3 consists of 14 residues. With 5 bases removed from V and 0 bases from J, the gap between germline ends came to 14 bases. CDR3 DNA: TGCAGCGTTCTTAGTCAGGGGAGCTCCTACGAGCAGTACTTC. Its translation is CSVLSQGSSYEQYF.

The CDR3 region is CAISESTRAGKETQYF. DNA of the CDR3: TGTGCCATCAGTGAGTCGACTAGAGCGGGCAAGGAGACCCAGTACTTC. The J gene is TRBJ2-5, the V gene TRBV10-3; tentatively, D is TRBD2 (6 bases). The CDR3 length is 16 residues. V lost 0 bases to trimming and J lost 5 bases, with 16 bases between them. CDR1 and CDR2 (germline): ENHRY, SYGVKD.

The chain carries TRBV6-5 and TRBJ2-5, with TRBD2 as a possible D gene (5 bases). This CDR3 spans 15 amino acids. CDR1 is MNHEY and CDR2 is SVGAGI in the germline V gene. The germline V and J ends were trimmed by 2 bases and 4 bases, with 14 bases remaining between them. The CDR3: CASSYAGSYPETQYF. DNA for the CDR3: TGTGCCAGCAGTTACGCGGGTTCTTACCCAGAGACCCAGTACTTC.

This clone was recorded a few times. The chain joins TRBV27 to TRBJ2-1; 7 nucleotides agree with TRBD2. Per the germline V gene, CDR1 is MNHEY and CDR2 is SMNVEV (reference sequence). This CDR3 has 15 residues. Trimming removed 8 bases from V and 3 bases from J; junction bases left unmatched: 10. This chain's CDR3 is CASGSRPSGYNEQFF. The CDR3 coding sequence is TGTGCCAGCGGATCGAGGCCTAGCGGCTACAATGAGCAGTTCTTC.

The rearrangement joins TRBV9 to TRBJ1-3; the D is unclear. The CDR3 spans 14 residues. V was clipped by 2 bases and J by 0 bases, with 6 bases between them. Germline CDR1 SGDLS, CDR2 YYNGEE. The CDR3 DNA is TGTGCCAGCAGCGTGCGGGACTCTGGAAACACCATATATTTT. Amino acids: CASSVRDSGNTIYF.

The chain carries TRBV11-1 and TRBJ1-1; 8 positions match TRBD1. V shed 1 base, J shed 4 bases, and the junction held 5 bases outside the gene matches. This CDR3 is 15 amino acids long. Germline lookup yields CDR1 SGHAT and CDR2 FQDESV (reference sequence). The DNA of the CDR3 is TGTGCCAGCAGCTTAGATGCCAGGGGGCCCACTGAAGCTTTCTTT. Translated: CASSLDARGPTEAFF.

The gene calls are TRBV6-1 and TRBJ2-3; D may be TRBD1 (6 bases). Germline V CDR1 and CDR2: MNHNS, SASEGT. The length of the CDR3 is 15 residues. Trimming removed 3 bases from V and 4 bases from J, with 14 bases in between. The CDR3 DNA reads as TGTGCCAGCAGTGAGGTGTTACAGGGCCCAGATACGCAGTATTTT. It is translated as CASSEVLQGPDTQYF.

Details on this clone: This same CDR3 is encoded by further DNA sequences in the sample. The V and J genes are TRBV2 and TRBJ1-5; 10 bases match TRBD1. Trimming cost V 7 bases and J 1 base; bases outside gene matches: 10. CDR1 and CDR2 (germline): SNHLY, FYNNEI. The CDR3 has 17 residues. CDR3 region: CASTLGQGLISNQPQHF. DNA for the CDR3: TGTGCCAGCACCCTGGGACAGGGGCTAATAAGCAATCAGCCCCAGCATTTT.

The J gene is TRBJ1-2, the V gene TRBV2; D is undetermined. The CDR3 spans 14 residues. Germline V gene sequence: CDR1 SNHLY, CDR2 FYNNEI. V lost 6 bases, J lost 0 bases, and 11 bases lay in between. The CDR3, as DNA: TGTGCCAGCAGGCCCCAAACTACTAACTATGGCTACACCTTC. Its protein is CASRPQTTNYGYTF.

This clone appeared a few times. This sequence joins TRBV9 and TRBJ1-3; 7 bases fit TRBD1. The junction had 4 bases not matched to a gene; V was cut back by 4 bases and J by 3 bases. This CDR3 comprises 14 residues. From germline, CDR1 is SGDLS and CDR2 YYNGEE. The CDR3 nucleotides read TGTGCCAGCAGCATCGACAGGGTTGGAAACACCATATATTTT. Amino acids: CASSIDRVGNTIYF.

The chain couples TRBV27 to TRBJ1-5; the D is unclear. Looked up from germline, CDR1 is MNHEY and CDR2 is SMNVEV (reference sequence). The CDR3 consists of 16 residues. The V end lost 5 bases, the J end lost 4 bases, and 18 bases lay between the germline ends. CDR3 bases: TGTGCCAGCAGTCTCTCGCCCCGGGGTCCAAATCAGCCCCAGCATTTT. Its translation is CASSLSPRGPNQPQHF.

The gene calls are TRBV19 and TRBJ1-5; D gene ambiguous. Germline V lookup: CDR1 LNHDA, CDR2 SQIVND (reference sequence). With 7 bases removed from V and 5 bases from J, the gap between germline ends came to 12 bases. The CDR3 loop spans 13 amino acids. The chain's CDR3 is CASKPIEDQPQHF. The CDR3 DNA reads as TGTGCCAGTAAACCGATCGAGGATCAGCCCCAGCATTTT. The full variable domain, completed using reference TRBV19 and TRBJ1-5, is DGGITQSPKYLFRKEGQNVTLSCEQNLNHDAMYWYRQDPGQGLRLIYYSQIVNDFQKGDIAEGYSVSREKKESFPLTVTSAQKNPTAFYLCASKPIEDQPQHFGDGTRLSIL.

The rearrangement uses TRBV5-1 and TRBJ2-2; 7 positions agree with TRBD1. Trimming took 4 bases from V and 6 from J; bases not matched to a gene: 9. The CDR3 covers 15 residues. Germline CDR1 SGHRS, CDR2 YFSETQ. CDR3 in amino acids: CASSQKGGEAGELFF. The CDR3 coding sequence is TGCGCCAGCAGCCAAAAAGGGGGCGAGGCCGGGGAGCTGTTTTTT.

This clone was counted between two and nine times. The V call is TRBV6-1, the J call TRBJ2-3; 12 bases align to TRBD2. Losses at the gene ends were 1 base for V and 1 base for J; bases not matched to a gene: 6. The length of the CDR3 is 18 residues. Germline V gene lookup returns CDR1 MNHNS and CDR2 SASEGT. This CDR3 is CASSEEASGGAGTDTQYF. Here the CDR3 DNA reads TGTGCCAGCAGTGAAGAGGCTAGCGGGGGGGCTGGCACAGATACGCAGTATTTT.